This T cell receptor (beta chain) was observed in a study of blood T cell repertoires in COVID-19. Libraries were prepared by immunoSEQ multiplex PCR; TCRdb keeps only in-frame clonotypes and omits some of them. The sample shows 150,000 or so clones, about 75% of them seen only once. From germline, CDR1 is MGHDK and CDR2 SYGVNS. The CDR3 is 12 amino acids. V shed 2 bases and J shed 6 bases, with 8 bases lying between them. The sequenced material came from PBMCs or T cells enriched from blood (not recorded which). The receptor was derived from a woman aged 50 to 65 who had recovered from COVID-19. The chain has TRBV25-1 and TRBJ2-7, with D possibly TRBD1 on 6 matching bases. CDR3: CASSEAGVEQYF. DNA for the CDR3: TGTGCCAGCAGTGAAGCAGGGGTCGAGCAGTACTTC.